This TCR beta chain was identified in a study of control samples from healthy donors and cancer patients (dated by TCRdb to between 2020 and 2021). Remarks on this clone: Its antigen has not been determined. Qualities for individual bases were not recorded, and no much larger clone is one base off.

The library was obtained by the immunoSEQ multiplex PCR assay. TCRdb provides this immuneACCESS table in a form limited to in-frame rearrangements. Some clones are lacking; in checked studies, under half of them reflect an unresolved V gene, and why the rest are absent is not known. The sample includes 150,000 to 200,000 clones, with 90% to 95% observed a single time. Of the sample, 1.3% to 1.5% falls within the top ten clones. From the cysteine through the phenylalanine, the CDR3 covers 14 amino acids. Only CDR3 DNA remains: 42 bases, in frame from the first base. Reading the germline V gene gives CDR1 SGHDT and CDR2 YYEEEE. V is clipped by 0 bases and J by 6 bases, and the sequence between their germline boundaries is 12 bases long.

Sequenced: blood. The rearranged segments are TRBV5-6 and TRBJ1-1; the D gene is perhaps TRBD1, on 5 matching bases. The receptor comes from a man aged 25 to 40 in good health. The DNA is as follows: TGTGCCAGCAGCTTGGGGGGCGCAAAACCTGAAGCTTTCTTT. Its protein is CASSLGGAKPEAFF.